A selection of T cell receptor beta chains follows, all from one sample in a study of OX40 agonist ivuxolimab in advanced cancers. Profiling relied on immunoSEQ multiplex PCR, and the TCRdb table lists in-frame clones only, not all of them. The repertoire consists of tens of thousands of clones, with 80% to 90% occurring once and the leading ten covering approximately 45%. This material consisted of CD4+ or CD8+ T cells sorted from blood, taken in a trial of the OX40 agonist ivuxolimab. The receptors shown here come from an adult with an advanced solid tumor such as melanoma, head and neck, liver or kidney cancer. The CDR3 runs from the conserved cysteine through the conserved F or W. A D gene is named only where the DNA matches it firmly. Size is omitted from some rows. Given values are once, few, many or a class for expanded clones.

d_call cdr3_length clone_size j_call v_call cdr3_nt cdr3_aa
TRBD2 22 - TRBJ2-3 TRBV15 TGTGCCACCAGCAGAGATCTTTATTCTAGCGGGGGAAATGCCCCTGACACAGATACGCAGTATTTT CATSRDLYSSGGNAPDTDTQYF
TRBD1 16 - TRBJ1-1 TRBV27 TGTGCCAGCACTCCTTCAGGGACAGGGGGCCGCACTGAAGCTTTCTTT CASTPSGTGGRTEAFF
- 9 - TRBJ1-1 TRBV6-6 TGTGCCAGCGGGGCTGAAGCTTTCTTT CASGAEAFF
- 12 few TRBJ2-7 TRBV7-6 TGTGCCAGCAGCTCGGACAACCACGAGCAGTACTTC CASSSDNHEQYF
- 13 - TRBJ2-7 TRBV10-3 TGTGCCATCAGTGAGTCACGGACGAGCGAGCAGTACTTC CAISESRTSEQYF
- 11 - TRBJ2-1 TRBV20-1 TGCAGTGCAACGGAGGGTGTTGAGCAGTTCTTC CSATEGVEQFF
- 14 - TRBJ2-7 TRBV1 TGCACCAGCAGCGCTAGCGGGGAAGCCTACGAGCAGTACTTC CTSSASGEAYEQYF
TRBD1 15 - TRBJ1-1 TRBV28 TGTGCCAGCAGTCTTACAGGGGGATCGAACACTGAAGCTTTCTTT CASSLTGGSNTEAFF
- 15 - TRBJ2-1 TRBV4-3 TGCGCCAGCAGCCAAGCCTTGGGGGTCGGCAATGAGCAGTTCTTC CASSQALGVGNEQFF
- 14 - TRBJ1-4 TRBV13 TGTGCCAGCAGCCCAGGTGTCACTAATGAAAAACTGTTTTTT CASSPGVTNEKLFF
- 15 - TRBJ1-2 TRBV13 TGTGCCAGCAGCCTATGGGGGCAGGAGAGGTATGGCTACACCTTC CASSLWGQERYGYTF
- 14 - TRBJ2-5 TRBV7-9 TGTGCCAGCAGCTTACAGGGCCCCCAAGAGACCCAGTACTTC CASSLQGPQETQYF
TRBD1 15 - TRBJ1-2 TRBV15 TGTGCCACCAGCCCATCCGGGACAGGGGGAAATGGCTACACCTTC CATSPSGTGGNGYTF
- 14 - TRBJ1-1 TRBV11-2 TGTGCCAGCAGCTTAGAACAGGGGAACACTGAAGCTTTCTTT CASSLEQGNTEAFF
- 15 medium-sized TRBJ2-1 TRBV11-3 TGTGCCAGCAGCTTAGAGGAGGGGGCAAACAATGAGCAGTTCTTC CASSLEEGANNEQFF
- 15 - TRBJ1-3 TRBV7-9 TGTGCCAGCAGCAATTCTACAGGATTAAAAAACACCATATATTTT CASSNSTGLKNTIYF
TRBD1 17 few TRBJ2-2 TRBV7-9 TGTGCCAGCAGCTTATTTGGAGACAGGGCAGCCCCAGGGGAGCTGTTTTTT CASSLFGDRAAPGELFF
- 14 - TRBJ2-7 TRBV11-2 TGTGCCAGCAGCTTAGGAGGGCCAACCTACGAGCAGTACTTC CASSLGGPTYEQYF
- 13 - TRBJ1-1 TRBV7-9 TGTGCCAGCAGCTTAGGGGGCGGCACTGAAGCTTTCTTT CASSLGGGTEAFF
TRBD1 15 - TRBJ2-7 TRBV27 TGTGCCAGCAGTTTACGGGCAGGGGGCTACTACGAGCAGTACTTC CASSLRAGGYYEQYF
- 14 once TRBJ1-4 TRBV5-1 TGCGCCAGCAGCTTGGCAATCGGGAATGAAAAACTGTTTTTT CASSLAIGNEKLFF
- 14 - TRBJ2-5 TRBV4-1 TGCGCCAGCAGCCAAGTACACACTCAAGAGACCCAGTACTTC CASSQVHTQETQYF
- 14 - TRBJ2-7 TRBV9 TGTGCCAGCAGCGTACCGACAGTAACCTACGAGCAGTACTTC CASSVPTVTYEQYF
- 15 - TRBJ2-3 TRBV7-9 TGTGCCAGCAGCAGAGGGGGCTGGAGGGCAGATACGCAGTATTTT CASSRGGWRADTQYF
- 14 once TRBJ2-7 TRBV4-3 TGCGCCAGCAGCCAAGACAGGGCGGGCTACGAGCAGTACTTC CASSQDRAGYEQYF
- 12 - TRBJ2-1 TRBV7-9 TGTGCCAGCAGCACCGACGGAAATGAGCAGTTCTTC CASSTDGNEQFF
- 13 - TRBJ2-2 TRBV7-9 TGTGCCAGCAGCCCAGAGGAGGCCGGGGAGCTGTTTTTT CASSPEEAGELFF
- 15 - TRBJ2-2 TRBV28 TGTGCCAGCAGTTTCAGTGATACGAACACCGGGGAGCTGTTTTTT CASSFSDTNTGELFF
TRBD1 15 - TRBJ2-7 TRBV4-3 TGCGCCAGCAGCCGCGGGGACAGGCAAACCTACGAGCAGTACTTC CASSRGDRQTYEQYF
- 14 - TRBJ1-1 TRBV6-6 TGTGCCAGCAGCCCTACAGGGATGATCACTGAAGCTTTCTTT CASSPTGMITEAFF
- 15 - TRBJ2-7 TRBV7-9 TGTGCCAGCAGCTTAGGCGTGGACCAAACCTACGAGCAGTACTTC CASSLGVDQTYEQYF
TRBD1 14 few TRBJ1-2 TRBV19 TGTGCCAGTAGTACAAGACAGGGTGACTATGGCTACACCTTC CASSTRQGDYGYTF
TRBD2 15 - TRBJ2-2 TRBV6-5 TGTGCCAGCAGTTACTTAGCCAGCGGGGGCGGGGAGCTGTTTTTT CASSYLASGGGELFF
- 12 - TRBJ2-2 TRBV5-6 TGTGCCAGCAGCGTTGGGACCGGGGAGCTGTTTTTT CASSVGTGELFF
TRBD1 17 - TRBJ1-1 TRBV7-9 TGTGCCAGCAGCTTAGGGAGGGGGCTGGAGGTGGGCACTGAAGCTTTCTTT CASSLGRGLEVGTEAFF
- 15 - TRBJ1-1 TRBV28 TGTGCCAGCAGTTTATTTGCAGACTCGAACACTGAAGCTTTCTTT CASSLFADSNTEAFF
- 15 - TRBJ1-1 TRBV30 TGTGCCTGGAGTTCTCGGCGGGCAGGCAACACTGAAGCTTTCTTT CAWSSRRAGNTEAFF
- 15 - TRBJ2-7 TRBV6-1 TGTGCCAGCAGTGAAAGGCCGGGGGCTGCCTACGAGCAGTACTTC CASSERPGAAYEQYF
- 14 - TRBJ2-1 TRBV7-9 TGTGCCAGCAGCCGCCCCAGACAGGTTAATGAGCAGTTCTTC CASSRPRQVNEQFF
TRBD1 15 - TRBJ2-3 TRBV7-6 TGTGCCAGCAGACCGACAGGGGCGACCACAGATACGCAGTATTTT CASRPTGATTDTQYF
TRBD2 17 - TRBJ2-3 TRBV13 TGTGCCAGCAGCTTGGCCGCCGGCGGGGGGAGCACAGATACGCAGTATTTT CASSLAAGGGSTDTQYF
TRBD2 17 - TRBJ2-5 TRBV7-6 TGTGCCAGCAGCTTACATCCGACTAGCGGGACAAAAGAGACCCAGTACTTC CASSLHPTSGTKETQYF
TRBD2 16 - TRBJ2-3 TRBV27 TGTGCCAGCAGTTTATCGCCTAGCGGGGGATCAGATACGCAGTATTTT CASSLSPSGGSDTQYF
TRBD2 16 - TRBJ2-2 TRBV9 TGTGCCAGCAGCGCCCTTACGGGGGGGCAGGCCGGGGAGCTGTTTTTT CASSALTGGQAGELFF
- 15 - TRBJ1-5 TRBV21-1 TGTGCCAGCAGCAAAGTGGTAAGCCCGGACCAGCCCCAGCATTTT CASSKVVSPDQPQHF
TRBD1 15 - TRBJ2-7 TRBV7-8 TGTGCCAGCAGCTTAGGGACAGGGGGCGCCTACGAGCAGTACTTC CASSLGTGGAYEQYF
- 15 - TRBJ2-7 TRBV30 TGTGCCTGGAGCGCCCCGGGGCAGGGGAAGTACGAGCAGTACTTC CAWSAPGQGKYEQYF
- 15 - TRBJ2-2 TRBV7-2 TGTGCCAGCAGCTTTAGACTATTAAACACCGGGGAGCTGTTTTTT CASSFRLLNTGELFF
- 14 once TRBJ1-1 TRBV4-3 TGCGCCAGCAGACCAGAGGACAGGAACACTGAAGCTTTCTTT CASRPEDRNTEAFF
- 14 - TRBJ1-1 TRBV4-3 TGCGCCAGCAGCCACCCGGGATCGAACACTGAAGCTTTCTTT CASSHPGSNTEAFF